This is a list of T cell receptor beta chains from one sample in a study of blood T cell repertoires in COVID-19. The data were produced by immunoSEQ multiplex PCR, yet TCRdb's version contains in-frame clones alone and is incomplete. The sample lists around 470,000 clones; roughly 87% were seen once. Input material: PBMCs or T cells enriched from blood (not recorded which). These TCRs come from a man aged 18-30 years who had recovered from COVID-19. CDR3s include the opening cysteine and the closing phenylalanine or tryptophan. Each record gives: clone size, D gene, V gene, J gene, CDR3 protein, CDR3 DNA. D genes are given only for firm matches. Expanded clones are given a class, and other clones once, few, many or no size at all.

clone_size: .; d_call: .; v_call: TRBV18; j_call: TRBJ1-1; cdr3_aa: CASSHLGRVDTEAFF; cdr3_nt: TGTGCCAGCTCACACCTGGGGAGGGTGGACACTGAAGCTTTCTTT
clone_size: .; d_call: TRBD1; v_call: TRBV29-1; j_call: TRBJ2-1; cdr3_aa: CSVDSGTGGLVEQFF; cdr3_nt: TGCAGCGTTGACTCCGGGACAGGGGGATTGGTTGAGCAGTTCTTC
clone_size: once; d_call: TRBD2; v_call: TRBV7-3; j_call: TRBJ2-1; cdr3_aa: CASSSSGLAGSSYNEQFF; cdr3_nt: TGTGCCAGCAGCTCCTCGGGACTAGCGGGGAGCTCCTACAATGAGCAGTTCTTC
clone_size: .; d_call: TRBD1; v_call: TRBV19; j_call: TRBJ1-2; cdr3_aa: CASNGRPGTGGNGYTF; cdr3_nt: TGTGCCAGTAACGGACGTCCCGGGACAGGGGGCAATGGCTACACCTTC
clone_size: .; d_call: .; v_call: TRBV5-1; j_call: TRBJ1-1; cdr3_aa: CASSFGPGTEAFF; cdr3_nt: TGCGCCAGCAGCTTTGGGCCAGGGACTGAAGCTTTCTTT
clone_size: .; d_call: TRBD1; v_call: TRBV5-5; j_call: TRBJ1-1; cdr3_aa: CASSPWTGVTEAFF; cdr3_nt: TGTGCCAGCAGCCCCTGGACAGGAGTTACTGAAGCTTTCTTT
clone_size: .; d_call: TRBD1; v_call: TRBV3-1/TRBV3-2; j_call: TRBJ1-1; cdr3_aa: CASSQETGDPLGAEAFF; cdr3_nt: TGTGCCAGCAGCCAAGAAACAGGGGACCCCCTTGGGGCTGAAGCTTTCTTT
clone_size: .; d_call: TRBD1; v_call: TRBV18; j_call: TRBJ1-5; cdr3_aa: CASSLTGGWNQPQHF; cdr3_nt: TGTGCCAGCTCCCTAACAGGGGGCTGGAATCAGCCCCAGCATTTT
clone_size: .; d_call: .; v_call: TRBV12-5; j_call: TRBJ1-3; cdr3_aa: CASGTYTADTIYF; cdr3_nt: TGTGCTAGTGGTACCTACACAGCGGACACCATATATTTT
clone_size: .; d_call: .; v_call: TRBV4-1; j_call: TRBJ2-1; cdr3_aa: CASSQAHHPGEQFF; cdr3_nt: TGCGCCAGCAGCCAAGCCCACCACCCAGGTGAGCAGTTCTTC
clone_size: .; d_call: .; v_call: TRBV7-9; j_call: TRBJ1-1; cdr3_aa: CASSSQGIMNTEAFF; cdr3_nt: TGTGCCAGCAGCTCCCAGGGGATCATGAACACTGAAGCTTTCTTT
clone_size: .; d_call: .; v_call: TRBV4-2; j_call: TRBJ2-3; cdr3_aa: CASSPLAGQGDTQYF; cdr3_nt: TGTGCCAGCAGCCCACTAGCGGGACAGGGAGATACGCAGTATTTT
clone_size: .; d_call: .; v_call: TRBV20-1; j_call: TRBJ1-4; cdr3_aa: CSASFNEKLFF; cdr3_nt: TGCAGTGCTTCCTTTAATGAAAAACTGTTTTTT
clone_size: .; d_call: .; v_call: TRBV11-2; j_call: TRBJ1-3; cdr3_aa: CASSLVQAGPGNTIYF; cdr3_nt: TGTGCCAGCAGCTTAGTACAGGCAGGGCCTGGAAACACCATATATTTT
clone_size: .; d_call: TRBD2; v_call: TRBV27; j_call: TRBJ2-7; cdr3_aa: CASSLLAGSSYEQYF; cdr3_nt: TGTGCCAGCAGTTTATTAGCGGGTTCTTCCTACGAGCAGTACTTC
clone_size: once; d_call: TRBD1; v_call: TRBV5-1; j_call: TRBJ1-2; cdr3_aa: CASSPGQTNYGYTF; cdr3_nt: TGCGCCAGCAGCCCGGGACAGACTAACTATGGCTACACCTTC
clone_size: .; d_call: TRBD1; v_call: TRBV27; j_call: TRBJ2-5; cdr3_aa: CASSPQGVETQYF; cdr3_nt: TGTGCCAGCAGCCCTCAGGGGGTTGAGACCCAGTACTTC